This T cell receptor (beta chain) derives from a study of blood T cell repertoires in COVID-19. Whole-study context: Collection of acute and convalescent COVID-19 samples took place in the United States, Italy and Spain.

In the source study's methods: Cell counts per sample came from amplifying reference gene primers. Data came from immunoSEQ multiplex PCR; TCRdb stores just in-frame clones and leaves some out. V and J calls plus clone size are reproduced from that table; the DNA served to infer D and trimming. There are roughly 77,000 clones in the sample; approximately 80% occur only once, and about 15% lies in the top ten. Seattle patients were enrolled during active infection and followed longitudinally. The ends were cut back, 6 bases at V and 1 base at J, with 14 bases in the middle. The CDR3 covers 15 residues. Per germline, CDR1 SEHNR and CDR2 FQNEAQ (reference sequence). This clone was seen a few times.

The receptor was derived from a man aged 60-69 years with COVID-19, enrolled during active disease. Material for sequencing was peripheral blood. J is TRBJ2-3 and V is TRBV7-9; maybe TRBD2 (5 bases). The CDR3 nucleotides are TGTGCCAGCAGTCCCCTGAGGGCTCGCACAGATACGCAGTATTTT. Its protein is CASSPLRARTDTQYF.